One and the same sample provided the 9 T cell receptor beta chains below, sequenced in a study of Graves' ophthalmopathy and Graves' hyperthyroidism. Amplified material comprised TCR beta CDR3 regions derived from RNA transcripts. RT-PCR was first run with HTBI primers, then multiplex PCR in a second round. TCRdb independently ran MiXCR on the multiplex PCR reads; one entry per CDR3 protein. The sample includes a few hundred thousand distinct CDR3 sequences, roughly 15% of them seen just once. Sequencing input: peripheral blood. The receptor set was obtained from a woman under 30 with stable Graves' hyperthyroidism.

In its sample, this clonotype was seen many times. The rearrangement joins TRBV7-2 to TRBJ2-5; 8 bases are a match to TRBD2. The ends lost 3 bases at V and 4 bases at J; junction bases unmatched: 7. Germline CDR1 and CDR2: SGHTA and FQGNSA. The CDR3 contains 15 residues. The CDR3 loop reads CASSLGLGRAETQYF. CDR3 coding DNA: TGTGCCAGCAGCTTGGGACTAGGCAGGGCAGAGACCCAGTACTTC. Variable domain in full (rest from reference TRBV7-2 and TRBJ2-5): GAGVSQSPSNKVTEKGKDVELRCDPISGHTALYWYRQSLGQGLEFLIYFQGNSAPDKSGLPSDRFSAERTGGSVSTLTIQRTQQEDSAVYLCASSLGLGRAETQYFGPGTRLLVL.

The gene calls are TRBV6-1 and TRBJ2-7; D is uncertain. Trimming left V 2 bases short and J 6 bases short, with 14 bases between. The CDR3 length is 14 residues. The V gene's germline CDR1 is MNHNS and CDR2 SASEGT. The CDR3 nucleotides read TGTGCCAGCAGTGAACGGTGGGCTAGTGGCGAGCAGTACTTC. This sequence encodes CASSERWASGEQYF.

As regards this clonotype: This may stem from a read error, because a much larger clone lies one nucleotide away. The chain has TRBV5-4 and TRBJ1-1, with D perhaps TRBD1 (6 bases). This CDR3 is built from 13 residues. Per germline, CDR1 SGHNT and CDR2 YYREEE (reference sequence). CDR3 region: CGSSFPGATEAFF. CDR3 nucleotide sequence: TGTGGCAGCAGCTTCCCGGGGGCTACTGAAGCTTTCTTT.

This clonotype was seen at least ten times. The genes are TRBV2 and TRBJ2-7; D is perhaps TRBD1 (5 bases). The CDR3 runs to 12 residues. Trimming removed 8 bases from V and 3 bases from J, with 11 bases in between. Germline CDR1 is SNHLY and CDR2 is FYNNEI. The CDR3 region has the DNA TGTGCCAGCTGTTCCGACAGCTACGAGCAGTACTTC. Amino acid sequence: CASCSDSYEQYF.

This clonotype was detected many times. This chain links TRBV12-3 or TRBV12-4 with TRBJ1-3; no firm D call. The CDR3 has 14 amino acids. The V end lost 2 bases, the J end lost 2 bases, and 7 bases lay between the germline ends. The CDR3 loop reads CASSLIPTGNTIYF. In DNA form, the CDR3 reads TGTGCCAGCAGTTTAATCCCGACTGGAAACACCATATATTTT.

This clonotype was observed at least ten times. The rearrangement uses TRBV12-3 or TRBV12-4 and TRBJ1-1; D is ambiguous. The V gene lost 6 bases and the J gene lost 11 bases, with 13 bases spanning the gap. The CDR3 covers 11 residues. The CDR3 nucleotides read TGTGCCAGCAGCCTCGGAAGTCAGGCTTTCTTT. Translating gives CASSLGSQAFF.

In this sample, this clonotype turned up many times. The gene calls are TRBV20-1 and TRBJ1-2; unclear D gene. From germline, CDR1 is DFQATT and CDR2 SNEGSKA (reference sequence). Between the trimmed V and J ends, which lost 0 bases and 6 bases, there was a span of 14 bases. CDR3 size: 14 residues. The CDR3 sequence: CSARERGRLNGYTF. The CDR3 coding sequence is TGCAGTGCTAGAGAACGTGGGCGATTAAATGGCTACACCTTC.

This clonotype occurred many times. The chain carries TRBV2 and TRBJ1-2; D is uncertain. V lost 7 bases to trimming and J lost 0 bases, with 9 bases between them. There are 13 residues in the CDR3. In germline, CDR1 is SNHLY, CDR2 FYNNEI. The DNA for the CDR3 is TGTGCCAGCACGAGACCCCCTAACTATGGCTACACCTTC. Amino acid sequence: CASTRPPNYGYTF.

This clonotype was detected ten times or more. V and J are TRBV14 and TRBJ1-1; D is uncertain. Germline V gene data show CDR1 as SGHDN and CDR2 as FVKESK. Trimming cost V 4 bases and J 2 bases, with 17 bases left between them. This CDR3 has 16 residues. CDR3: CASSPRRQQTNTEAFF. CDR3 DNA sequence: TGTGCCAGCAGCCCAAGAAGGCAACAGACTAACACTGAAGCTTTCTTT.